This TCR beta chain came from a study of blood T cell repertoires in COVID-19 (TCRdb year 2020). For the wider study: Collaborator samples came from the United States, Italy and Spain and covered acute and convalescent phases of COVID-19. The prospective study material was composed of cDNA or gDNA derived from T cells, B-cell-depleted T cells, or PBMCs. Subjects who had been exposed to COVID-19, were actively infected with it, or had recovered from it provided the deeply sampled blood TCRbeta repertoires that made up the dataset. The repertoires were released in a freely available public database intended as a resource for research on the immune response to SARS-CoV-2. The samples were drawn from the first 160 participants of the ongoing ImmuneRACE study and from 950 to 1,500 subjects provided by 6 global collaborators. The sample metadata nearly always contained a de-identified subject ID, COVID-19 status, age in years and sex. Where available, HLA class I and class II types were taken from metadata supplied by the sample provider and were not determined by assay-based typing. What the study reported, not specific to this receptor: How much clinical and demographic metadata was included differed by source and by participant, and the metadata was provided uncurated.

From the cysteine through the phenylalanine, the CDR3 covers 13 amino acids. Only the CDR3 DNA stays, 39 bases, in frame from base 1. The germline V gene provides CDR1 SGHTA and CDR2 FQGNSA. V sheds 1 base and J sheds 4 bases, leaving 7 bases between their ends. TCRbeta CDR3 regions were amplified from genomic DNA using the immunoSEQ Assay, a bias-controlled multiplex PCR. The authors processed their data as follows. The number of nucleated cells in each sample was estimated from the amplification of reference gene primers within the assay. To quantify the absolute abundance of each unique TCRbeta CDR3 rearrangement, sequence reads were collapsed and filtered. Productive Simpson clonality was computed per sample as the square root of Simpson's diversity index over productive rearrangements. TCRdb re-hosts the immuneACCESS table, in-frame sequences only. Its copies lack some clones; in the studies checked, an unresolved V gene accounts for under half of them, and the cause for the rest is not known. The DNA was the basis for D and trimming; V, J and clone size are from that table. Present in this sample are about 300,000 clones, 85% to 90% of which were seen just once. About 4.2% of the sample is taken by the ten largest.

In the prospective study, participants were roughly 18 to 100 years old, resided in about 25 geographic areas of the United States, and were enrolled through a virtual design. To assign participants to cohorts, the prospective study relied on clinical history that participants themselves reported in a screening survey and a study questionnaire. Recovered participants in ImmuneRACE Cohort 3 were defined as having two consecutive negative NP/OP PCR tests, clearance from a healthcare professional, or resolution of symptoms. Mobile phlebotomists in the prospective study collected whole blood, serum and a nasopharyngeal or oropharyngeal swab from every participant. Prospective study participants could optionally give additional blood draws and questionnaires over an approximately two-month period. Before DNA extraction, prospective study blood samples were shipped either frozen or at room temperature.

Turning to this clone: This clone's antigen is unknown. No qualities accompany the bases; no much larger clone lies one base away.

In this chain, TRBV7-2 is recombined with TRBJ1-1, with no D gene named confidently. Sequenced input: PBMCs or T cells enriched from blood (not recorded which). The clonotype originates from a man aged 25-45 years who had recovered from COVID-19. The CDR3 has the sequence CASSLDGSTEAFF. The bases read TGTGCCAGCAGCTTAGACGGGAGCACTGAAGCTTTCTTT.